This paragraph reports one T cell receptor (beta chain). Per the authors' pipeline: For nucleated cells, counts were estimated from reference gene primer amplification. Sequencing used immunoSEQ multiplex PCR; TCRdb keeps in-frame clones, though not all of them. The V and J calls and clone size are taken from that table; D and trimming were inferred from the DNA. Of 150,000 to 200,000 clones listed, 70% to 90% were seen once; the top ten hold 11%. The record originates from a study of blood T cell repertoires in COVID-19. The CDR3 sequence is 16 residues long. Germline values: CDR1 SGHRS, CDR2 YFSETQ. V lost 5 bases to trimming and J lost 1 base; unmatched junction nucleotides: 8.

This sequence originates from a woman in her fifties or sixties with COVID-19, enrolled during active disease. The gene calls are TRBV5-1 and TRBJ2-5, with 10 bases identical to TRBD2. The specimen sequenced was peripheral blood. The CDR3 bases are TGCGCCAGCAGGCCCGGTACTAGCGGGGCCCAAGAGACCCAGTACTTC. Residues: CASRPGTSGAQETQYF.